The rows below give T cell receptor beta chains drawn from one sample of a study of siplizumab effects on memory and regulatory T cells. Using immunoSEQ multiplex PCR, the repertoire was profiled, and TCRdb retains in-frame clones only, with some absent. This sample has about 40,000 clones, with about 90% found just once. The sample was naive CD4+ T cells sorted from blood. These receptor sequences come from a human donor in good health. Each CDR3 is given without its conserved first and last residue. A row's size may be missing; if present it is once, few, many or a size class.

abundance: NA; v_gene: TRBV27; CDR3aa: ASSSRGAGGTRGGQF
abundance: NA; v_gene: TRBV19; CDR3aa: ASRTLAGGDTQY
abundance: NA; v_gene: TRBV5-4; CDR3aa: ASSLAAGFAYEQY
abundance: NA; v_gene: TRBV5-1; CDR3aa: ASSLAGDTLTGELF
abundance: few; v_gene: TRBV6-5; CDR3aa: ASSLLQQTYEQY
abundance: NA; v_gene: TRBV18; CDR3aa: ASSPRDSKRNEKLF
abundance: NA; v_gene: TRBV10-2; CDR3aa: ASNSAGGNEQY
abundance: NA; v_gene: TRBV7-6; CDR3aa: ASSPNPGRLGGWDNEQF
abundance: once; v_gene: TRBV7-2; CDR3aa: ASSAGTGYVGDTQY
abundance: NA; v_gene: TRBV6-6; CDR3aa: ASSYFSETEAF
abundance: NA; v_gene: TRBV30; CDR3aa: AWRGQY
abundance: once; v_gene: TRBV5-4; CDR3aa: ASSLAGSNTEAF
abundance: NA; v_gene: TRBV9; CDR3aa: ASSVLSGAEQY
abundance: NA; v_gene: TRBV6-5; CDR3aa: ASISPVYIQY
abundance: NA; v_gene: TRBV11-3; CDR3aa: ASSLYRDSYEQY
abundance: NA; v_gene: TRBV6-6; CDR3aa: ASLAGSWQF
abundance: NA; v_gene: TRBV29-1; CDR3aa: SVDTGGQETQY
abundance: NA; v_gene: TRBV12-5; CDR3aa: ASGLVRSNTGELF
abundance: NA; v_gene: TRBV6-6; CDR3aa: ASSRREETQY
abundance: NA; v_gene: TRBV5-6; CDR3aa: ASSPTSGGGETQY
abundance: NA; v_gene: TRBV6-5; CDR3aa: ASSRGARGNQPQH
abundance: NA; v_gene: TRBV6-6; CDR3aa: ASSSGRAYQPQH
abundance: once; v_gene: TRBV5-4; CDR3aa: ASSLAVYSYGYT
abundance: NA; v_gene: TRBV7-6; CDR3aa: ASSLVSGGRENTGELF
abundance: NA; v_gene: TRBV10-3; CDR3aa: AVTSGMGGGYEQY
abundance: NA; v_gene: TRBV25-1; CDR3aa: ASSEAGTGIETQY
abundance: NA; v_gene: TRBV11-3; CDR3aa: ASSFTGRTYEQY
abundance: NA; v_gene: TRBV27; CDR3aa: ASSLSRGVPNQPQH
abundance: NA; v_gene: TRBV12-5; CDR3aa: ASGLVRRDYQPQH
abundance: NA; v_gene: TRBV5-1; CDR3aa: ASSLAARGRSGANVLT
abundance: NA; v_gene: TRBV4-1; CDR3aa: ASSQTADTQY
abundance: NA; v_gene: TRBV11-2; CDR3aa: ASSPHRGGRDTEAF
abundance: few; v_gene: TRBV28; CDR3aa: ASSIPQGANTEAF
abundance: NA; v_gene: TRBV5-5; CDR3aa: ASSHGDRVAYNEQF
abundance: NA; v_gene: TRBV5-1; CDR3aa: ASSLVDRRNYEQY
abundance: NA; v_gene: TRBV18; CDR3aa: ASSPSENSPLH
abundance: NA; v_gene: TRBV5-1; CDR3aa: ASSSSGSAYEQY
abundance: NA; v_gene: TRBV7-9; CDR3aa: ASSLVGQGAKNIQY
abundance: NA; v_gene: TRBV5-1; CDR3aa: ASSLGTQGLGYT
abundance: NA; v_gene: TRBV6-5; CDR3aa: ASRLDGNEKLF
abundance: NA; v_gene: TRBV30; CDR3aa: AWRPGPGNTIY
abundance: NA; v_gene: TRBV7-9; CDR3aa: ASSLQGVISEAF
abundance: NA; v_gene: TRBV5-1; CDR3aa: ASSDRPASGTDTQY